This TCR beta chain was captured by sequencing in a study of TIL therapy for anti-PD-1-resistant metastatic lung cancer. As to time point: pre-treatment sample, taken before nivolumab and TIL therapy. Tumor tissue came from excised metastases, mostly pleural nodules or supraclavicular lymph nodes. The immunoSEQ assay was v3. The data were produced by immunoSEQ multiplex PCR, yet TCRdb's version contains in-frame clones alone and is incomplete. The data show around 100,000 clones, about two thirds seen once. The TCR sequence derives from a person between 25 and 80 years old with non-small cell lung cancer. This material consisted of tumor tissue, taken at baseline.

CDR3 protein: CASSLWVSGRGETQYF. In nucleotides, the CDR3 is TGTGCCAGCAGTTTATGGGTTAGCGGGAGGGGAGAGACCCAGTACTTC. The chain has TRBV28 and TRBJ2-5, with 11 bases identical to TRBD2. After removal of 0 bases from V and 4 bases from J, the junction contained 4 bases not matched to a gene. The germline V gene encodes CDR1 MDHEN and CDR2 SYDVKM. The CDR3 totals 16 residues.